This record looks at one T cell receptor (beta chain) sequence and its context. The entry originates in a study of cytotoxic CD8 clonotypes in ibrutinib-treated CLL. Study-level information: Mean values per sample were around 250,000 productive templates and around 96,000 productive rearrangements.

The CDR3 length is 16 residues. Germline CDR1 reads KGHSH; CDR2 reads LQKENI. V gave up 1 base and J gave up 4 bases, with 17 bases separating them. PBMCs that had been cryopreserved were the source of about 2 micrograms of genomic DNA for TCR beta libraries. Some clones are missing from TCRdb's copy, which holds only in-frame ones; the method was immunoSEQ multiplex PCR. The table lists roughly 220,000 clones, roughly three quarters of them singletons. The sample in question was PBMCs, obtained after 12 months of ibrutinib treatment. The chain has TRBV18 and TRBJ2-7, with D possibly matching TRBD1 (6 bases). The sequence was collected from a human donor with chronic lymphocytic leukemia. The CDR3 DNA reads TGTGCCAGCTCACCACACCCTAAAACAGGGATATACGAGCAGTACTTC. Translated, it gives CASSPHPKTGIYEQYF.